This T cell receptor beta chain is drawn from a study of shared clonotypes between healthy human individuals. Study context: Aged 18 to 49, the donors were a couple of women and a few men. Findings and limits, study-wide: Larger richness was generally estimated for naive than memory subsets. Represented diversity (both genetic and exposure-history) was limited by the small number of donors.

Naive CD8 cells were CD45RO-negative, positively selected for CCR7, excluding terminally differentiated effector memory CD45RA+ cells. An even split of each subset's genomic DNA across several immunoSEQ plates was performed. Profiling relied on immunoSEQ multiplex PCR, and the TCRdb table lists in-frame clones only, not all of them. This repertoire shows around 2,000,000 clones, about 94% found once; its top ten account for 0.9% to 1.4%. Comments on this clone: The antigen is not known.

The CDR3 consists of 16 residues. Germline CDR1 is SEHNR and CDR2 is FQNEAQ (reference sequence). The germline V and J ends were trimmed by 5 bases and 1 base, with 18 bases remaining between them. This TCR came from a man aged 18 to 29 in good health. This rearrangement joins TRBV7-9 to TRBJ2-7; perhaps TRBD1 as D (6 bases). The sequenced sample was naive CD8+ T cells sorted from blood. As DNA, the CDR3 is TGTGCCAGCAGCACCCACCGGGACATGGATTCCTACGAGCAGTACTTC. Protein product: CASSTHRDMDSYEQYF.